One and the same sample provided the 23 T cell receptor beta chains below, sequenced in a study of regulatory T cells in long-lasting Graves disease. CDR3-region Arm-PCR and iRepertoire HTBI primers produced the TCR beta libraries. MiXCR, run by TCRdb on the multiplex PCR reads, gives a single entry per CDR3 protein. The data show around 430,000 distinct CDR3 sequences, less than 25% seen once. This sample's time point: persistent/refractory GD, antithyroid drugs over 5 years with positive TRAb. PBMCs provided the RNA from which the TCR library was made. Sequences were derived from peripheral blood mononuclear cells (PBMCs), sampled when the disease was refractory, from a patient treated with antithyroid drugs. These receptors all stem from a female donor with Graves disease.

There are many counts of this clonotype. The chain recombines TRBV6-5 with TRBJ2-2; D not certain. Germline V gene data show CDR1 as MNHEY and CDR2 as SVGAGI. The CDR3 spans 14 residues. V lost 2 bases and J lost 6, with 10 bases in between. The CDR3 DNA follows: TGTGCCAGCAGTTACGGTCTAGATGCCGGGGAGCTGTTTTTT. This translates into CASSYGLDAGELFF.

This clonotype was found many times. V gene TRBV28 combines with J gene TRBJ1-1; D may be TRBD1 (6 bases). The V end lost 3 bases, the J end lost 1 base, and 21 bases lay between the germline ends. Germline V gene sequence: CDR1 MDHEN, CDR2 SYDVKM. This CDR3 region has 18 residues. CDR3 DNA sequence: TGTGCCAGCAGTTTGGAGTTCCCGGGACACCCTGGGAACACTGAAGCTTTCTTT. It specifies CASSLEFPGHPGNTEAFF.

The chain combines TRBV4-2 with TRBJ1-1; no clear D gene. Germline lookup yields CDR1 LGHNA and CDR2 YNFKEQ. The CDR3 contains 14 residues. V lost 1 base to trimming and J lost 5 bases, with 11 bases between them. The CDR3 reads CASSQGAGTTEAFF. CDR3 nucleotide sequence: TGTGCCAGCAGCCAAGGTGCGGGCACGACTGAAGCTTTCTTT.

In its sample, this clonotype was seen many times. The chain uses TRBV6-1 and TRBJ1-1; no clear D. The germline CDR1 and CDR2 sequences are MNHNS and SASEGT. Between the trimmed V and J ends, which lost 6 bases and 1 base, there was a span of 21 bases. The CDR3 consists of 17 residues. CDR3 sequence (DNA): TGTGCCAGCAGCTCACGGTTGTTGAGGGCAGCGAACACTGAAGCTTTCTTT. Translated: CASSSRLLRAANTEAFF.

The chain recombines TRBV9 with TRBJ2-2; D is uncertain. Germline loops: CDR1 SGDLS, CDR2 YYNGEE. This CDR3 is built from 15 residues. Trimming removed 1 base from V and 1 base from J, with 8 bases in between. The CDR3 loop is CASSVFPENTGELFF. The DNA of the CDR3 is TGTGCCAGCAGCGTATTTCCAGAGAACACCGGGGAGCTGTTTTTT.

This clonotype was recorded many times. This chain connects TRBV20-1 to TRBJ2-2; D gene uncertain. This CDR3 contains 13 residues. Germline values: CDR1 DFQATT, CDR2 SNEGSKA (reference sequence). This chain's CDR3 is CSCRLVNTGELFF. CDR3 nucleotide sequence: TGCAGCTGCCGGCTCGTTAACACCGGGGAGCTGTTTTTT.

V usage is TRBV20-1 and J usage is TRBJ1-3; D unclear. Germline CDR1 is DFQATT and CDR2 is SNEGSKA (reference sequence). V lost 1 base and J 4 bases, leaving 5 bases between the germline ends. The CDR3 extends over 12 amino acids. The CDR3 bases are TGCAGTGCTAGAGGATCCGGAAACACCATATATTTT. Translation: CSARGSGNTIYF.

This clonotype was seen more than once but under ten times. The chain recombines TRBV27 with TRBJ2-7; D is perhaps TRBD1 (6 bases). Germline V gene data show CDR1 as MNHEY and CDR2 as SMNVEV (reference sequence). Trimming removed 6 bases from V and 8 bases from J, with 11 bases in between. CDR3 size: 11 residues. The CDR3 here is CASRSTGKQYF. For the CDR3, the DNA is TGTGCCAGCAGGTCTACAGGGAAGCAGTACTTC.

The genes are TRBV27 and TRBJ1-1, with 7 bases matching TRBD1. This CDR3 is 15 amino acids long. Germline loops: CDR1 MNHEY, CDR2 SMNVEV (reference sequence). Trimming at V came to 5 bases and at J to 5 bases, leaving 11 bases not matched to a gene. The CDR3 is CASSSPKGARTEAFF. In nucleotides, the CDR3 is TGTGCCAGCAGTAGCCCAAAGGGGGCGAGAACTGAAGCTTTCTTT.

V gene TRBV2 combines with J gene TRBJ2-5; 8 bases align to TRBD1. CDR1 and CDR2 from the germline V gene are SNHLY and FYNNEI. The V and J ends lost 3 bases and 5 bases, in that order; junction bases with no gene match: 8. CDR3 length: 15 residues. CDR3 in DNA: TGTGCCAGCAGTGACGACAGGGGAAGTCAGGAGACCCAGTACTTC. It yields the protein CASSDDRGSQETQYF.

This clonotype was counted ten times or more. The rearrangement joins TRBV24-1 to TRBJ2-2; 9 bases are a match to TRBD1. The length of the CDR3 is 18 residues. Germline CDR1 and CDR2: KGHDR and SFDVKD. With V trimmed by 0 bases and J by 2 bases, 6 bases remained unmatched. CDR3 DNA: TGTGCCACCAGTGATTTGTATGGGACAGGGAAAAACACCGGGGAGCTGTTTTTT. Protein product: CATSDLYGTGKNTGELFF.

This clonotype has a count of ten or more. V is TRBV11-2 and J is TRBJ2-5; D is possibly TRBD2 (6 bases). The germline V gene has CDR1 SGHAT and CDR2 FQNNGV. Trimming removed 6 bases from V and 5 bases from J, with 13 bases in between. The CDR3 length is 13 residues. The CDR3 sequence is CASSLGGWETQYF. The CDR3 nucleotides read TGTGCCAGCAGTCTGGGGGGTTGGGAGACCCAGTACTTC.

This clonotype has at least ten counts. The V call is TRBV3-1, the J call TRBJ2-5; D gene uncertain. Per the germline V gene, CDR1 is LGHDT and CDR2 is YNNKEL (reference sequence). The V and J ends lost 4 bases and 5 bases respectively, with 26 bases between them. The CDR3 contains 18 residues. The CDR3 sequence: CASSPEPWVSTLTETQYF. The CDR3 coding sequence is TGTGCCAGCAGCCCAGAACCGTGGGTCTCCACCTTGACGGAGACCCAGTACTTC.

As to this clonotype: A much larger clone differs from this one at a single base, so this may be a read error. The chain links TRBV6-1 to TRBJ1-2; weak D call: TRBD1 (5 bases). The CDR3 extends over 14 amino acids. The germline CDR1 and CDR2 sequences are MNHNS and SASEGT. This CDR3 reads CACSLEGNNYGYTF. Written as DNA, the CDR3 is TGTGCCTGCAGTCTTGAGGGGAACAACTATGGCTACACCTTC.

CDR3 sequence reads: CASSPRDQETQYF. The CDR3 bases are TGTGCCAGCAGCCCCCGGGACCAAGAGACCCAGTACTTC. The genes are TRBV7-8 and TRBJ2-5, with D uncertain. Germline CDR1 reads SGHVS; CDR2 reads FQNEAQ. The V and J ends lost 5 bases and 0 bases respectively, with 7 bases between them. This CDR3 has 13 amino acids.

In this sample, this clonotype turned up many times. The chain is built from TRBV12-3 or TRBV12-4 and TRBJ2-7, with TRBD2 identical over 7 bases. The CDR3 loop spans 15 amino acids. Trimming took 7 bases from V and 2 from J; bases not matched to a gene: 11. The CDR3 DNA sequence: TGTGCCAGCACCCCTGGAAGCGGGGCTACCTACGAGCAGTACTTC. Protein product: CASTPGSGATYEQYF.

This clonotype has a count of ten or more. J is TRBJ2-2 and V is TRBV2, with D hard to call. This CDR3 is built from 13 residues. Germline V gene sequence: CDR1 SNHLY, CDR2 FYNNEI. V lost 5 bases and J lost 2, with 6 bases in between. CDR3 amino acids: CASSRSNTGELFF. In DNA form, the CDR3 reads TGTGCCAGCAGTCGCAGTAACACCGGGGAGCTGTTTTTT.

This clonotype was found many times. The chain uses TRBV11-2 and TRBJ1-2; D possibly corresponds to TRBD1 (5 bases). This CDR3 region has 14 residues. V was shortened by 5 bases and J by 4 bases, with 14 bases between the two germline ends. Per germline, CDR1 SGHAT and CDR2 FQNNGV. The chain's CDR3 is CASSPYFDSYGYTF. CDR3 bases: TGTGCCAGCAGCCCCTACTTCGACAGCTATGGCTACACCTTC.

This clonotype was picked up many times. CDR3 sequence: CASSMDRGGGYTF. The CDR3 region has the DNA TGTGCCAGCAGCATGGACAGGGGAGGCGGCTACACCTTC. The chain couples TRBV7-6 to TRBJ1-2, with 9 bases identical to TRBD1. Germline assignment: CDR1 SGHVS and CDR2 FNYEAQ. The junction had 6 bases not matched to a gene; V was cut back by 5 bases and J by 8 bases. CDR3 length equals 13 residues.

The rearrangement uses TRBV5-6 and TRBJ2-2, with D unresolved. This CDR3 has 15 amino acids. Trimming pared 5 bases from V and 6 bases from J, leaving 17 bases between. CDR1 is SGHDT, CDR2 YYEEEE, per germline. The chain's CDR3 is CASRTKGLFAGELFF. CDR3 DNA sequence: TGTGCCAGCAGGACGAAGGGCCTCTTCGCCGGGGAGCTGTTTTTT.

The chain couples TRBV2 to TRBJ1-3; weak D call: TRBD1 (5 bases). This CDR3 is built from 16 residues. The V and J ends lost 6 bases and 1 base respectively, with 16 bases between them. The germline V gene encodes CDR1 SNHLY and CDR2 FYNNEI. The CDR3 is CASSLRDGPSGNTIYF. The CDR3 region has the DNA TGTGCCAGCAGCCTCCGGGACGGACCTTCTGGAAACACCATATATTTT.

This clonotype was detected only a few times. Here the CDR3 DNA reads TGCGCCAGCAGCACCACTCCGGGACAGAACATTCAGTACTTC. It is translated as CASSTTPGQNIQYF. V gene TRBV5-1 combines with J gene TRBJ2-4, with 7 bases aligning to TRBD1. The CDR3 sequence is 14 residues long. The germline V gene has CDR1 SGHRS and CDR2 YFSETQ. V trimming: 4 bases; J trimming: 7 bases; junction bases outside the gene matches: 8.

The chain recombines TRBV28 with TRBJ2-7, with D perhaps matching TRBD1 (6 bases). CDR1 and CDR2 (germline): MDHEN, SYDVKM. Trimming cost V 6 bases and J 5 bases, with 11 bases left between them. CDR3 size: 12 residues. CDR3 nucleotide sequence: TGTGCCAGCAGAAAACAGGGCCACGAGCAGTACTTC. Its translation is CASRKQGHEQYF.